This T cell receptor beta chain comes out of a study of OX40 agonist ivuxolimab in advanced cancers. At the level of the whole study: Ivuxolimab, which targeted the costimulatory receptor OX40 (CD134), was an agonistic, fully human IgG2 monoclonal antibody. Intravenous ivuxolimab was administered to patients every 2 weeks at six dose levels: 0.01, 0.1, 0.3, 1.5, 3 and 10 mg/kg. Partial responses occurred in three dose-escalation patients, of whom one had hepatocellular carcinoma and two had cutaneous melanoma. Peripheral TCRbeta sequencing was intended to test whether TCR sequence diversity was altered and clonal T-cell expansion was caused by ivuxolimab. The paper covers the monotherapy dose-escalation part of the phase I ivuxolimab trial, which included N ≈ 54 patients. Of the approximately 53 patients in dose escalation, some 20 had hepatocellular carcinoma, around 15 had melanoma, 9 had renal cell carcinoma and 9 had head and neck cancer. A male proportion of 82.7% and a mean age of 60 years, ranging from roughly 23 to 85, were recorded for the dose-escalation cohort. Prior anti-PD-1, anti-PD-L1 or anti-CTLA-4 therapy was permitted, and approximately 41% of dose-escalation patients had received checkpoint inhibitors. Summary of the overall study and its limitations: At doses of 0.1 to 3.0 mg/kg, clonal expansion of both CD4+ and CD8+ blood T cells was observed from baseline to week 6. In the 0.1-3.0 mg/kg groups, partial responders were among the patients with the lowest normalized peripheral clonal expansion, particularly in CD8+ T cells. The antigen specificity of the peripheral T cells that underwent clonal expansion was not determined. After ivuxolimab, more expanded clones were found on average in CD8+ T cells than in CD4+ T cells. Low levels of normalized T-cell clonal expansion were also seen in some patients who did not respond.

A remark on this clone: The target of this receptor is not known. It has no much larger one-base neighbor in the sample; base qualities were not kept.

For sequencing of the TCRbeta CDR3 region, genomic DNA was extracted from the sorted cells. The immunoSEQ Assay was used to sequence the TCRbeta CDR3 regions. The clones in this table, taken by TCRdb from immuneACCESS, are in-frame only. Not every clone is retained; where verified, under half of the shortfall comes from an unresolved V gene, and the cause of the rest is unknown. For this sample the table gives about 26,000 clones, of which almost 90% were detected only once. The ten largest clones take up about 20% of the sample. From cysteine to phenylalanine, the CDR3 is 16 amino acids long. The read is trimmed to its CDR3 DNA, 48 bases read in frame from base 1. Relative to germline, V is 0 bases shorter and J is 3 bases shorter, with 15 bases between their ends. From a lookup of the germline V gene, CDR1 and CDR2 are MNHEY and SVGAGI. The trial excluded patients who had a history of autoimmune disease or were on systemic immunosuppression. Peripheral blood for TCR sequencing was collected from all dose cohorts at baseline, on cycle 4 day 1, and on cycle 7 day 1. The samples were taken from a phase I, first-in-human, multicenter, open-label dose-escalation trial of ivuxolimab. Adults with locally advanced or metastatic melanoma, renal cell, hepatocellular, or head and neck squamous cell carcinoma were enrolled in the trial. CD4+ and CD8+ T cells were sorted separately from peripheral blood before TCR sequencing.

The chain is assembled from TRBV6-5 and TRBJ2-7; the D segment could be TRBD1, given 6 matching bases. This material consisted of CD4+ or CD8+ T cells sorted from blood, taken in a trial of the OX40 agonist ivuxolimab. The sequence was obtained from an adult with an advanced solid tumor such as melanoma, head and neck, liver or kidney cancer. At the DNA level, the sequence is TGTGCCAGCAGTTACTCGACAGGAGCCCAAATCTACGAGCAGTACTTC. Translated, it gives CASSYSTGAQIYEQYF.